Each of the 3 T cell receptor beta chains below was sequenced from the same sample in a study of response to subunit inactivated influenza vaccine. TCRdb recomputed calls from the RT-PCR reads with MiXCR, one row per CDR3 protein. The sample has 550,000 to 800,000 distinct CDR3 sequences; about a sixth are singletons. The sequences come from PBMCs from blood, collected 11 to 12 days after vaccination. These receptors were obtained from a man aged 45 to 65 who received an inactivated influenza vaccine.

This clonotype was detected only a few times. The J gene is TRBJ2-1, the V gene TRBV6-1; 8 nucleotides line up with TRBD2. CDR3 length: 17 amino acids. Trimming removed 5 bases from V and 9 bases from J; junction bases left unmatched: 18. Germline V gene data show CDR1 as MNHNS and CDR2 as SASEGT. DNA for the CDR3: TGTGCCAGCAGTAAACCCACCAGCGGGACTAGTAATTCTGAGCAGTTCTTC. Translation: CASSKPTSGTSNSEQFF.

This clonotype was counted between two and nine times. The CDR3 DNA sequence: TGCGCCAGCAGCTTGGCTCGGGTCCAGAAACAGGTTGAAGAGACCCAGTACTTC. It is translated as CASSLARVQKQVEETQYF. V usage is TRBV5-1 and J usage is TRBJ2-5, with TRBD1 as a possible D gene (5 bases). The CDR3 runs 18 residues. Trimming shortened V by 0 bases and J by 3 bases, and 21 bases separated the two germline ends. CDR1 and CDR2 (germline): SGHRS, YFSETQ. Using reference TRBV5-1 and TRBJ2-5 for the parts outside the CDR3, the full variable domain is KAGVTQTPRYLIKTRGQQVTLSCSPISGHRSVSWYQQTPGQGLQFLFEYFSETQRNKGNFPGRFSGRQFSNSRSEMNVSTLELGDSALYLCASSLARVQKQVEETQYFGPGTRLLVL.

This clonotype showed up just a few times. This chain uses TRBV5-1 with TRBJ2-7; 9 nucleotides match TRBD2. Per germline, CDR1 SGHRS and CDR2 YFSETQ. The length of the CDR3 is 15 residues. Trimming took 4 bases from V and 0 from J; bases not matched to a gene: 5. The DNA for the CDR3 is TGCGCCAGCAGCCCCCGGACTAGCGCCTCCTACGAGCAGTACTTC. It specifies CASSPRTSASYEQYF.